This T cell receptor (beta chain) was sequenced in a study of vaccination and CD4 T cells after COVID-19 (dated by TCRdb to between 2021 and 2023). With respect to the entire study: Convalescent patients had a positive SARS-CoV-2 result on nasal swab PCR, and of these patients, several had mild disease and one had severe disease. Post-COVID blood samples were collected from convalescent patients a median of approximately 93 days after diagnosis, with a range of about 30 to 170 days. For stimulating the cultures, overlapping spike peptide pools were used, derived from SARS-CoV-2 as well as from the common cold coronaviruses HCoV-NL63, HCoV-OC43 and HCoV-229E. The convalescent cohort comprised six males and four females, including two Hispanic individuals, seven Caucasians, two Asians and one multiracial person. Control cultures received a CEFX viral epitope pool as the positive control, an HIV-1 Nef peptide pool as the negative control, or no peptide. Participants received two doses of either the Pfizer-BioNTech BNT162b2 vaccine (n=8) or the Moderna mRNA-1273 vaccine (n=2). Post-vaccine blood samples were taken a median of approximately 70 days after the second vaccine dose, with a range of 14 to 241 days. In ten to eleven COVID-19 convalescent patients and a handful of infection-naive healthy vaccine recipients, researchers compared the spike-specific CD4+ TCR repertoire from before mRNA vaccination with the repertoire from after. Study-wide findings and limitations: Of the vaccine-specific clones found in convalescent patients, nearly all (304 of 307) were mono-reactive for SARS-CoV-2 spike instead of being cross-reactive with common cold coronaviruses. The study included relatively few convalescent patients and did not analyze early timepoints after natural infection. Among convalescent patients, a median around 83% of the SARS-CoV-2-reactive clones seen after vaccination appeared only after vaccination, which suggests priming specific to the vaccine. Although the median number of SARS-CoV-2-reactive clonotypes went up from approximately 20 after infection to more than 30 after vaccination, the increase was not significant.

Between the V and J ends, shortened by 5 bases and 8 bases respectively, the junction contains 15 bases. Taken from the germline V gene (reference sequence), the CDR1 and CDR2 loops are LNHDA and SQIVND. CDR3 length: 13 amino acids, cysteine to phenylalanine. Only the CDR3 part of the read is kept: 39 bases, read in frame from the first base. The treatment or condition label corresponds to: approximately 10-day PBMC culture with coronavirus spike peptide pools or control peptides (ViraFEST assay). The study used the ViraFEST assay, which expanded antigen-specific T cells with peptide pools and then identified expanded clonotypes by TCR sequencing. The positive SARS-CoV-2 PCR tests of the convalescent patients were dated from March to December 2020, before the Alpha, Beta and Delta variants emerged in the United States. About 2 million PBMCs per well were cultured in IMDM with approximately 5% human AB serum and 8 to 10 IU/ml IL-2, plus 10 ug/ml peptide pools. On days 3 and 7, half of the culture medium was replaced with fresh IL-2-containing medium. Once the cells had been in culture for 9 to 10 days, the EasySep CD4+ T cell isolation kit was used to isolate CD4+ T cells by negative selection. Ficoll-Paque Plus gradient centrifugation was used to isolate PBMCs from whole blood, and the isolated PBMCs were then either used fresh or cryopreserved at -140C. Each culture condition was generally run in triplicate wells.

Concerning this clonotype itself: Its antigen has not been determined. No base quality values were provided; no much bigger clone lies one nucleotide off.

The library came from PCR. DNA from cultured CD4+ T cells underwent TCR sequencing with the Oncomine TCR Beta short-read assay at the Johns Hopkins FTIC core. Genomic DNA was extracted from the cultured CD4+ T cells with the QIAamp micro DNA kit. Oncomine TCR Beta libraries made from cultured CD4+ T cells were pooled using unique dual indexes and sequenced on an Illumina iSeq 100. From the authors' description of their analysis: Non-productive sequences were removed, and CDR3s not starting with C, not ending with F or W, or shorter than 7 amino acids were discarded. Antigen-specific clonotypes were identified using the MANAFEST web application through comparison of peptide-stimulated wells with reference and other culture wells. An FDR below 0.05, an odds ratio above 5, and a productive frequency above 0.1% in at least two of three replicate wells were required for clones to be considered positive. Cross-reactive clonotypes were defined as significantly expanded in both SARS-CoV-2 spike wells and at least one common cold coronavirus spike condition. Using R version 3.6.1, CDR3 homology was evaluated through Levenshtein distances (stringdist) along with unrooted phylogenetic trees (ape). TCRdb reprocessed the public reads (quality trimming at Q25 with fastp, clone calling with MiXCR) and kept in-frame beta chains. All rows with the same CDR3 protein become a single entry with the most common DNA and genes. The V and J calls and clone size come from TCRdb's table, not from the authors' own analysis. The sample contains tens of thousands of distinct CDR3 sequences, less than 75% of them found a single time. The top ten clones comprise approximately 8.6% of the sample.

Sequenced: CD4+ T cells from blood, cultured in vitro. The receptor comes from a human donor who had recovered from COVID-19. The receptor chain draws on TRBV19 and TRBJ1-2; no D gene call is confident. The CDR3 loop reads CASSVTDFRGYTF. In nucleotide form, the sequence is TGTGCCAGTAGTGTAACCGATTTCCGAGGCTACACCTTC.